At least ten counts were recorded for the clone carrying this T cell receptor beta chain. The antigen is undetermined. TCRdb redid the calling of the 5' RACE reads with MiXCR, one entry per CDR3 protein. The data hold 85,000 to 100,000 distinct CDR3 sequences, with about 6% observed a single time. The sample is drawn from a study of T cells after yellow fever vaccination. Study in general: SMART-Seq v4 Ultra Low Input handled preparation of low-cell-number fractions. Study outcomes and limitations: Repertoires obtained by FACS sorting could include abundant clonotypes that entered as contaminants from the bulk population. It was a small share of clonotypes that appeared in both CD4 and CD8 compartments. Although the secondary response was weaker, it peaked faster, at day 5 versus 15.

The sequences come from CD8+ T cells sorted from PBMCs, collected 10 days after the yellow fever booster vaccination. The receptor was isolated from a man between 18 and 35 years old who received the YFV17D yellow fever vaccine.

The CDR3 DNA sequence: TGCGCCAGCAGCCAAGAGCTGACAGGGGGCTGGGGCGGGGAGCTGTTTTTT. Residues: CASSQELTGGWGGELFF. The chain joins TRBV4-3 to TRBJ2-2, with 10 nucleotides matching TRBD1. This CDR3 has 17 amino acids. V shed 0 bases, J shed 7 bases, and the junction held 8 bases outside the gene matches. Germline loops: CDR1 LGHNA, CDR2 YSLEER.